This T cell receptor beta chain was sequenced for a study of cytomegalovirus exposure and HLA in healthy donors. Findings and limits, study-wide: The dataset shows that most TCR sequences were rare, while some public TCRs occurred in many donors. The investigators catalogued 150 or so TCR beta chains as cytomegalovirus-associated.

Assay used: immunoSEQ multiplex PCR; TCRdb lists only in-frame clones, some missing. In the table there are around 120,000 clones, 75% to 90% of which are singletons. A few counts support this clone. Its antigen remains unidentified. The material sequenced was PBMCs. The TCR comes from a man between 18 and 35 years old in good health and CMV-seropositive.

The CDR3 reads CASSLGNSGAEQYF. Here the CDR3 DNA reads TGTGCCAGCAGCTTGGGTAACTCAGGGGCCGAGCAGTACTTC. This chain joins TRBV11-2 and TRBJ2-7; a weak D match, TRBD1 (6 bases). V was cut by 3 bases and J by 6 bases, with 15 bases left in between. The CDR3 has 14 amino acids. Germline V gene sequence: CDR1 SGHAT, CDR2 FQNNGV.